A selection of T cell receptor beta chains follows, all from one sample in a study of identical twins. Using its own MiXCR run on the 5' RACE reads, TCRdb lists one record per CDR3 protein. The table records more than 250,000 distinct CDR3 sequences, around 8.8% of them present only once. This sample was shared with a second study, whose subject was yellow fever vaccine responses in identical twins.

Sample: memory (CD45RO+) T cells sorted from blood. The receptors here all came from a woman younger than 35 in good health. CDR3s include the opening cysteine and the closing phenylalanine or tryptophan. The D gene is left open where the match is weak. Only part of the rows carry a size: once, few, many, or a class if the clone is expanded.

NA,TRBJ1-5,TRBV7-9,many,CASSLGATFAQPQHF,TGTGCCAGCAGCTTAGGGGCGACGTTCGCTCAGCCCCAGCATTTT
NA,TRBJ1-1,TRBV11-2,NA,CASSLASGIGTEAFF,TGTGCCAGCAGCTTAGCTTCGGGGATTGGCACTGAAGCTTTCTTT
NA,TRBJ2-5,TRBV7-9,many,CASSPTSGRAETQYF,TGTGCCAGCAGCCCTACCTCGGGAAGGGCTGAGACCCAGTACTTC
NA,TRBJ1-1,TRBV9,many,CASSAEGRSLRAFF,TGTGCCAGCAGCGCCGAGGGGCGCAGTCTACGAGCTTTCTTT
TRBD2,TRBJ2-7,TRBV4-1,many,CASRPLAGVPLDEQYF,TGCGCCAGCAGGCCCCTAGCGGGAGTACCTTTGGACGAGCAGTACTTC
NA,TRBJ2-1,TRBV10-3,many,CAISNFGLTNEQFF,TGTGCCATCAGTAACTTCGGGTTAACCAATGAGCAGTTCTTC
NA,TRBJ2-2,TRBV6-5,few,CASSSYRDTGELFF,TGTGCCAGCAGTTCATACAGGGACACCGGGGAGCTGTTTTTT
NA,TRBJ2-2,TRBV5-1,many,CASSLEAGAGELFF,TGCGCCAGCAGCTTGGAGGCCGGGGCCGGGGAGCTGTTTTTT
TRBD1,TRBJ1-4,TRBV9,NA,CASSAGQGPYEKLFF,TGTGCCAGCAGCGCCGGACAGGGGCCGTATGAAAAACTGTTTTTT
NA,TRBJ1-4,TRBV29-1,NA,CSALDYEKLFF,TGCAGCGCCCTGGACTACGAAAAACTGTTTTTT
NA,TRBJ2-5,TRBV2,NA,CASSAMRETQYF,TGTGCCAGCAGTGCGATGAGGGAGACCCAGTACTTC
NA,TRBJ2-2,TRBV7-9,NA,CASSKGGLNTGELFF,TGTGCCAGCAGCAAAGGGGGGCTAAACACCGGGGAGCTGTTTTTT
NA,TRBJ2-3,TRBV6-4,few,CASSPGISTDTQYF,TGTGCCAGCAGTCCAGGGATTAGCACAGATACGCAGTATTTT
NA,TRBJ2-7,TRBV20-1,few,CSARDLGSGDSYEQYF,TGCAGTGCTAGAGATCTTGGGTCAGGGGATTCCTACGAGCAGTACTTC
NA,TRBJ1-5,TRBV29-1,NA,CSVEDFYGTLTQPQHF,TGCAGCGTTGAAGATTTTTATGGGACCCTCACTCAGCCCCAGCATTTT
NA,TRBJ2-5,TRBV7-2,NA,CASSLKGLAQYF,TGTGCCAGCAGCCTCAAGGGGCTTGCCCAGTACTTC
TRBD2,TRBJ2-1,TRBV6-1,few,CASSGLAGNYNEQFF,TGTGCCAGCAGTGGTCTAGCGGGAAACTACAATGAGCAGTTCTTC
TRBD2,TRBJ2-1,TRBV12-3/TRBV12-4,many,CASSPRLAPYNEQFF,TGTGCCAGCAGCCCCCGACTAGCTCCATACAATGAGCAGTTCTTC
TRBD1,TRBJ2-1,TRBV7-9,NA,CASSWGQGVSNEQFF,TGTGCCAGCAGCTGGGGACAGGGGGTCAGTAATGAGCAGTTCTTC
TRBD1,TRBJ2-3,TRBV10-3,many,CAISESGQPSTDTQYF,TGTGCCATCAGTGAGTCGGGACAGCCTAGCACAGATACGCAGTATTTT
TRBD1,TRBJ2-7,TRBV4-2,many,CASSQGQGQGYEQYF,TGTGCCAGCAGCCAGGGACAGGGCCAGGGTTACGAGCAGTACTTC
TRBD1,TRBJ1-2,TRBV27,few,CASSSYRGPGVYGYTF,TGTGCCAGCAGTTCCTACAGGGGCCCAGGCGTCTATGGCTACACCTTC
NA,TRBJ1-1,TRBV10-3,NA,CAISETVMNTEAFF,TGTGCCATCAGTGAGACAGTCATGAACACTGAAGCTTTCTTT
NA,TRBJ1-4,TRBV2,NA,CASRREAEKLFF,TGTGCCAGCAGAAGGGAAGCTGAAAAACTGTTTTTT
TRBD2,TRBJ2-1,TRBV27,few,CASSTSSGGNNEQFF,TGTGCCAGCAGTACCTCTAGCGGGGGTAACAATGAGCAGTTCTTC
NA,TRBJ2-5,TRBV28,many,CASSLPYQETQYF,TGTGCCAGCAGTTTACCGTACCAAGAGACCCAGTACTTC
NA,TRBJ2-5,TRBV28,many,CASSLGGGATETQYF,TGTGCCAGCAGTCTAGGGGGGGGGGCCACGGAGACCCAGTACTTC
NA,TRBJ2-5,TRBV15,many,CATSRDGGGGGQETQYF,TGTGCCACCAGCAGAGATGGGGGGGGCGGTGGTCAAGAGACCCAGTACTTC
NA,TRBJ1-6,TRBV6-5,few,CASSYLGRNSPLHF,TGTGCCAGCAGTTACTTGGGCAGAAATTCACCCCTCCACTTT
NA,TRBJ1-1,TRBV5-1,many,CASTSGDGVTEAFF,TGCGCCAGTACCTCAGGGGATGGGGTCACTGAAGCTTTCTTT
NA,TRBJ2-3,TRBV7-9,many,CASRPKTTDTQYF,TGTGCCAGCAGGCCAAAGACAACAGATACGCAGTATTTT
NA,TRBJ1-2,TRBV27,NA,CGSSLKGGQTANYGYTF,TGTGGCAGCAGTTTAAAAGGGGGTCAGACCGCTAACTATGGCTACACCTTC
NA,TRBJ1-1,TRBV7-9,NA,CASSFLQAQNTEAFF,TGTGCCAGCAGCTTCCTGCAGGCCCAGAACACTGAAGCTTTCTTT
NA,TRBJ2-1,TRBV4-2,NA,CASSQAGTDYNEQFF,TGTGCCAGCAGCCAGGCCGGGACGGACTACAATGAGCAGTTCTTC
TRBD2,TRBJ2-1,TRBV10-3,many,CAISVSWSSGSSNEQFF,TGTGCCATCAGTGTTTCCTGGTCTAGCGGGAGTTCAAATGAGCAGTTCTTC
TRBD1,TRBJ2-5,TRBV7-9,few,CASRPDRIWETQYF,TGTGCCAGCAGGCCGGACAGGATATGGGAGACCCAGTACTTC
NA,TRBJ2-1,TRBV4-2,NA,CARSPRALSYNEQFF,TGTGCCAGGAGCCCCAGGGCCCTCTCCTACAATGAGCAGTTCTTC
TRBD2,TRBJ2-2,TRBV6-1,NA,CASLLAGANTGELFF,TGTGCCAGCCTACTAGCGGGAGCGAACACCGGGGAGCTGTTTTTT
TRBD2,TRBJ2-1,TRBV19,NA,CASSRTGLAGIYNEQFF,TGTGCCAGTAGTAGGACCGGACTAGCGGGAATCTACAATGAGCAGTTCTTC
TRBD1,TRBJ2-3,TRBV5-1,few,CASSMRTGSDTQYF,TGCGCCAGCAGCATGCGGACAGGGTCGGATACGCAGTATTTT
TRBD1,TRBJ2-3,TRBV24-1,NA,CATSDPRQGRRGTDTQYF,TGTGCCACCAGTGATCCCCGACAGGGAAGAAGGGGCACAGATACGCAGTATTTT
NA,TRBJ2-3,TRBV9,few,CASSVAQDTQYF,TGTGCCAGCAGCGTAGCCCAGGATACGCAGTATTTT